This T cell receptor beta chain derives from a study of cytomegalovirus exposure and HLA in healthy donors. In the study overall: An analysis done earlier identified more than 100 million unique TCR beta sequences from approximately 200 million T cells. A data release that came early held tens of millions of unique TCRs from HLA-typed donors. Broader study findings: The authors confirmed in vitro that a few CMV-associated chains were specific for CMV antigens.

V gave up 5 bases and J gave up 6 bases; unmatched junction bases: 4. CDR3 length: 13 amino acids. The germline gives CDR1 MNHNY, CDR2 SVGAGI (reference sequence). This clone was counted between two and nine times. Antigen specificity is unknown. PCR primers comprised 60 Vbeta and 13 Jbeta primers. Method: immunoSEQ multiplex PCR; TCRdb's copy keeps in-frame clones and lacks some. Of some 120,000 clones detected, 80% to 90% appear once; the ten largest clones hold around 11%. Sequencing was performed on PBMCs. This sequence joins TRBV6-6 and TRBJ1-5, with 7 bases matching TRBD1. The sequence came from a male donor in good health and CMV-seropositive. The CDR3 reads CASSPQGTQPQHF. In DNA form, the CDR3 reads TGTGCCAGCAGTCCACAGGGGACTCAGCCCCAGCATTTT.